Sequencing of this T cell receptor beta chain was carried out in a study of T cell responses to AZD1222 COVID-19 vaccine. As for this clone: Its cognate antigen is unknown.

General observations from the study: Clonal diversity was possibly underestimated, and white British individuals and females predominated among donors. Reports indicate that nearly half of spike-specific TCRs are directed at unmutated variant regions.

The CDR3 covers 15 residues. Looked up from germline, CDR1 is MDHEN and CDR2 is SYDVKM. V shed 2 bases and J shed 4 bases, with 11 bases lying between them. Assay used: immunoSEQ multiplex PCR; TCRdb lists only in-frame clones, some missing. The sample holds fewer than 130,000 clones, nearly 90% seen once. The sequencing here drew on peripheral blood, taken 28 days after the second AZD1222 dose. The V gene is TRBV28, the J gene TRBJ2-2; unclear D gene. This receptor was obtained from an adult who received the AZD1222 COVID-19 vaccine. The CDR3 nucleotides read TGTGCCAGCAGTTTAACTACTGAAATCACCGGGGAGCTGTTTTTT. Amino acid sequence: CASSLTTEITGELFF.